These 2 T cell receptor beta chains were sequenced from one sample in a study of T cell responses to AZD1222 COVID-19 vaccine. Sequencing used immunoSEQ multiplex PCR; TCRdb keeps in-frame clones, though not all of them. The sample holds 150,000 to 200,000 clones, around 85% seen once. The specimen comprised peripheral blood, sampled 28 days after the second AZD1222 dose. The source is an adult who received the AZD1222 COVID-19 vaccine.

This clone was seen once. This chain uses TRBV19 with TRBJ2-7, with D perhaps TRBD1 or TRBD2 (5 bases each). Germline V lookup: CDR1 LNHDA, CDR2 SQIVND (reference sequence). V was shortened by 6 bases and J by 2 bases, with 14 bases between the two germline ends. This CDR3 has 14 residues. CDR3 sequence reads: CASSADGAAYEQYF. The CDR3 DNA is TGTGCCAGTAGCGCCGACGGGGCCGCCTACGAGCAGTACTTC.

The CDR3 spells CASSSPRRGGGYTF. In DNA, the CDR3 is TGTGCCAGCAGCTCCCCCCGGAGGGGGGGTGGCTACACCTTC. This chain connects TRBV11-2 to TRBJ1-2, with D possibly being TRBD1 (6 bases). The germline V gene encodes CDR1 SGHAT and CDR2 FQNNGV. The CDR3 is made up of 14 amino acids. V dropped 4 bases and J dropped 7 bases, with 16 bases sitting between them. The full variable domain, rest sourced from reference TRBV11-2 and TRBJ1-2, is EAGVAQSPRYKIIEKRQSVAFWCNPISGHATLYWYQQILGQGPKLLIQFQNNGVVDDSQLPKDRFSAERLKGVDSTLKIQPAKLEDSAVYLCASSSPRRGGGYTFGSGTRLTVV.